This T cell receptor (beta chain) is from a study of Ad26.COV2.S vaccination and SARS-CoV-2 variants. Study-wide results and caveats: People who got the vaccine had more spike-specific TCR breadth than people who got placebo. The breadth of spike-specific CD8+ and CD4+ T cell responses after vaccination was reportedly substantial. Placebo and vaccine recipients had non-spike TCR breadth that was similar.

Produced via immunoSEQ multiplex PCR; TCRdb's table is partial and in-frame only. The repertoire holds 380,000 or so clones, 83% seen once, with approximately 7.8% in the top ten. Documented treatment: around 19 received Ad26.COV2.S at low or high dose, single or two shots; about 5 received placebo; per-sample allocation not given. Sampling happened 63 days after the first vaccine or placebo injection. An Ad26 vector expressing Wuhan-strain SARS-CoV-2 spike served as the vaccine. The length of the CDR3 is 14 residues. Between the trimmed V and J ends, which lost 2 bases and 6 bases, there was a span of 12 bases. From germline, CDR1 is SSHAT and CDR2 FNYEAQ (reference sequence). This clone was detected a few times. Its antigen is as yet unknown.

The chain links TRBV7-7 to TRBJ2-3; no firm D call. This TCR derives from a person aged 18-65 years who received the Ad26.COV2.S COVID-19 vaccine or a placebo. The source material was peripheral blood, sampled in a trial of Ad26.COV2.S vaccine versus placebo. As DNA, the CDR3 is TGTGCCAGCAGCTTAAATCTGAAGGGCGATACGCAGTATTTT. It yields the protein CASSLNLKGDTQYF.